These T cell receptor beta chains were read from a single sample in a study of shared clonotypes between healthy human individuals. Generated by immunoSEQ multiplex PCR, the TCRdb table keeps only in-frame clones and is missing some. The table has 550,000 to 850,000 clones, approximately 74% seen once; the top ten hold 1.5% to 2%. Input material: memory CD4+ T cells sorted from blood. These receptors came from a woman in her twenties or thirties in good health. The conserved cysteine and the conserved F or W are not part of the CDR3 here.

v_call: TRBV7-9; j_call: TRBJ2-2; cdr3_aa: ASSLGRAGVIGELF
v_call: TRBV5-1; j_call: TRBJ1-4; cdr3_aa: ASSQLATNEKLF
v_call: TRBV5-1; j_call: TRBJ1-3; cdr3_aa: ASSPGQSSGNTIY
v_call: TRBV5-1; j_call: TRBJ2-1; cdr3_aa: ASSLDRSSYNEQF
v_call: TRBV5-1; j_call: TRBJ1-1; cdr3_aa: ASSLAHTQVTKKAF
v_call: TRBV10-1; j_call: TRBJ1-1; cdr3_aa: ASSEYGAGTEAF
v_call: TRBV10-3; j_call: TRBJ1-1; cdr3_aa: AIQRDGGSEAF
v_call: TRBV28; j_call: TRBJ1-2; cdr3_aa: ASSSEGAGYT
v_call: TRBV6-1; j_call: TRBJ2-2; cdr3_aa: ASSWGSGVTGELF
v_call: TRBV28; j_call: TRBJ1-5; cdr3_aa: ASSWSSIGSPGQGTNQPQH